The entry below gives a single T cell receptor beta chain sequence along with its context. No antigen is known for it. This sample was included in a study of shared clonotypes between healthy human individuals. Germline CDR1 reads SQVTM; CDR2 reads ANQGSEA. The CDR3 runs to 16 residues. The V end was cut by 0 bases, the J end by 0 bases, with 12 bases between. Overall study findings and caveats: What naive subsets generally showed was a larger estimated richness than memory subsets showed. Clonotype sharing among donors, it was expected, would be affected by sequencing depth. Clonotypes not shared had lower generation probabilities than those common to all four donors.

Naive CD8 cells were CD45RO-negative, positively selected for CCR7, excluding terminally differentiated effector memory CD45RA+ cells. The deep-level immunoSEQ assay was used. The method was immunoSEQ multiplex PCR; TCRdb's version includes in-frame clones alone and lacks a portion of them. The table shows about 1.9 million clones, with around 95% occurring only once. Material for sequencing was naive CD8+ T cells from PBMCs. This sequence originates from a man aged 18 to 29 in good health. Some clones in this sample may be carry-over from other donors' samples. This sequence joins TRBV29-1 and TRBJ2-1; a weak D match, TRBD2 (5 bases). CDR3: CSVEDRRGSSYNEQFF. In DNA form, the CDR3 reads TGCAGCGTTGAAGATCGTCGGGGAAGCTCCTACAATGAGCAGTTCTTC.